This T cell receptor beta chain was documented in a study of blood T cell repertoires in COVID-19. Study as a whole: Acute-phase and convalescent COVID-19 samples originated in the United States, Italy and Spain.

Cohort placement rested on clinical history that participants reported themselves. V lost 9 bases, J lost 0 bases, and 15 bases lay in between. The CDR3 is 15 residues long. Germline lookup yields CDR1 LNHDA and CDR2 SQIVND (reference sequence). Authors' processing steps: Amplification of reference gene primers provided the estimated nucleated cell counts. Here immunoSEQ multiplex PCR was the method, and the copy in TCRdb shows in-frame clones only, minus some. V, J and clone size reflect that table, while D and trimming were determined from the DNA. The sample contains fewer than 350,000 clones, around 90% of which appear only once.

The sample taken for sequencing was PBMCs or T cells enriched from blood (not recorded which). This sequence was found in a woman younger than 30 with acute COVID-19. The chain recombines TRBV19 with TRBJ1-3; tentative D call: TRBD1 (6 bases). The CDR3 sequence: CASSKQGFSGNTIYF. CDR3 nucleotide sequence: TGTGCCAGCTCGAAACAGGGCTTCTCTGGAAACACCATATATTTT.